Listed below are T cell receptor beta chains from one sample, sequenced in a study of technical replicates of blood from a handful of donors. The table came from immunoSEQ multiplex PCR; TCRdb's copy has only in-frame clones and leaves some out. This repertoire shows about 14,000 clones, roughly 80% found once; its top ten account for 10% to 13%. Sequencing input: PBMCs. These receptors were obtained from a human donor in good health. CDR3s include the opening cysteine and the closing phenylalanine or tryptophan. A D gene is named only where the DNA matches it firmly. Clone size appears in some rows only: once, few, many, or a class for an expanded clone.

>TRBV5-1|.|.|TRBJ1-1
CASSLTGEPVEAFF
TGCGCCAGCAGCTTGACGGGGGAACCGGTTGAAGCTTTCTTT
>TRBV2|.|TRBD1|TRBJ2-2
CASRWTGNTGELFF
TGTGCCAGCAGGTGGACAGGGAACACCGGGGAGCTGTTTTTT
>TRBV25-1|few|TRBD2|TRBJ2-7
CASSEETSGNREQYF
TGTGCCAGCAGTGAAGAGACTAGCGGGAATCGGGAGCAGTACTTC
>TRBV6-1|.|.|TRBJ2-5
CASSGFGGGETQYF
TGTGCCAGCAGTGGATTCGGAGGGGGCGAGACCCAGTACTTC
>TRBV19|.|.|TRBJ2-1
CASSLPRRRNEQFF
TGTGCCAGTAGCCTACCCAGGAGGCGCAATGAGCAGTTCTTC
>TRBV7-9|.|TRBD2|TRBJ2-2
CASSWPSGETDGELFF
TGTGCCAGCAGCTGGCCTAGCGGGGAGACGGACGGGGAGCTGTTTTTT
>TRBV6-5|.|.|TRBJ2-5
CASSTRFSRETQYF
TGTGCCAGCAGTACCCGGTTTAGCCGAGAGACCCAGTACTTC
>TRBV5-1|.|.|TRBJ1-1
CASSPGFQGPYTEAFF
TGCGCCAGCAGCCCCGGGTTTCAGGGGCCGTACACTGAAGCTTTCTTT
>TRBV2|once|.|TRBJ2-2
CASRGTSDGELFF
TGTGCCAGCCGGGGGACCTCGGACGGGGAGCTGTTTTTT
>TRBV6-1|.|.|TRBJ2-7
CASSVQGYEQYF
TGTGCCAGCAGTGTACAGGGCTACGAGCAGTACTTC
>TRBV5-6|few|TRBD2|TRBJ2-7
CASSSRGDVFYEQYF
TGTGCCAGCAGCTCCCGGGGGGACGTTTTCTACGAGCAGTACTTC
>TRBV5-1|once|.|TRBJ2-3
CASSSTSPSDTQYF
TGCGCCAGCAGCTCCACTAGTCCCTCAGATACGCAGTATTTT
>TRBV6-1|few|TRBD1|TRBJ1-5
CASSEPPGGRGIGQPQHF
TGTGCCAGCAGTGAGCCCCCAGGGGGTAGGGGGATCGGTCAGCCCCAGCATTTT
>TRBV5-6|.|.|TRBJ1-2
CASSLAQGHNYGYTF
TGTGCCAGCAGCTTGGCCCAGGGGCATAACTATGGCTACACCTTC
>TRBV7-9|.|.|TRBJ2-3
CASSKPGTPDTDTQYF
TGTGCCAGCAGCAAGCCTGGGACTCCAGACACAGATACGCAGTATTTT
>TRBV19|.|TRBD1|TRBJ1-1
CASSSHPTGAGDTEAFF
TGTGCCAGTAGTAGTCATCCTACAGGGGCAGGAGACACTGAAGCTTTCTTT
>TRBV7-6|once|TRBD2|TRBJ2-2
CASSTTSGQNTGELFF
TGTGCCAGCAGCACCACTAGCGGGCAGAACACCGGGGAGCTGTTTTTT
>TRBV27|.|.|TRBJ1-4
CASSLLASNEKLFF
TGTGCCAGCAGTTTATTGGCCTCTAATGAAAAACTGTTTTTT
>TRBV5-1|.|TRBD2|TRBJ2-2
CASRTSGNTGELFF
TGCGCCAGCAGGACTAGCGGGAACACCGGGGAGCTGTTTTTT
>TRBV2|few|.|TRBJ1-5
CASSEVLGNQPQHF
TGTGCCAGCAGTGAAGTTCTCGGGAATCAGCCCCAGCATTTT
>TRBV7-2|.|TRBD2|TRBJ2-5
CASSLAGLAGLLETQYF
TGTGCCAGCAGCTTAGCTGGACTAGCGGGACTTTTGGAGACCCAGTACTTC
>TRBV5-1|.|TRBD2|TRBJ2-2
CASSLRLAERNTGELFF
TGCGCCAGCAGCTTGAGGCTAGCGGAAAGGAACACCGGGGAGCTGTTTTTT
>TRBV27|.|TRBD1|TRBJ2-2
CASSSRGRELFF
TGTGCCAGCAGTTCAAGGGGGCGGGAGCTGTTTTTT